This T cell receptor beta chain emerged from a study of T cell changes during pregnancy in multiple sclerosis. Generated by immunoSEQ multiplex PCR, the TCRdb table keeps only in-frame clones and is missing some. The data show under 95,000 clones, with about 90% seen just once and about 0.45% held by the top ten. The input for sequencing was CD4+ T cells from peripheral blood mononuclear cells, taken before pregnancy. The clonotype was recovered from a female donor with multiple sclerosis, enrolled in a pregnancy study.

As DNA, the CDR3 is TGCAGCGTAGAAACAGGGGTGGACACTGAAGCTTTCTTT. This sequence encodes CSVETGVDTEAFF. The chain employs TRBV29-1 and TRBJ1-1; 7 bases match TRBD1. This CDR3 has 13 residues. Germline CDR1 and CDR2: SQVTM and ANQGSEA. V gave up 6 bases and J gave up 3 bases; unmatched junction bases: 7.